The rows below give T cell receptor beta chains drawn from one sample of a study of identical twins. TCRdb analysed the 5' RACE reads with MiXCR anew, one entry per CDR3 protein. The data show roughly 700,000 distinct CDR3 sequences, 8.5% to 9.5% seen once. The sample was also reused in another study, on yellow fever vaccine responses in identical twins.

Sample: PBMCs. All receptors come from a woman between 18 and 29 years old in good health. Each CDR3 is given with its conserved first and last residue. The D gene is left open where the match is weak. Clone size appears in some rows only: once, few, many, or a class for an expanded clone.

d_gene: .; j_gene: TRBJ2-7; abundance: .; v_gene: TRBV24-1; CDR3aa: CATSKGYEQYF; CDR3nt: TGTGCCACCAGTAAAGGGTACGAGCAGTACTTC
d_gene: TRBD2; j_gene: TRBJ2-3; abundance: few; v_gene: TRBV20-1; CDR3aa: CSARGNPRRASGGIITDTQYF; CDR3nt: TGCAGTGCTAGAGGCAACCCCCGACGGGCTAGCGGGGGGATTATCACAGATACGCAGTATTTT
d_gene: TRBD1; j_gene: TRBJ2-7; abundance: few; v_gene: TRBV9; CDR3aa: CASSVGDRGIYEQYF; CDR3nt: TGTGCCAGCAGCGTAGGAGACAGGGGAATCTACGAGCAGTACTTC
d_gene: TRBD1; j_gene: TRBJ2-7; abundance: .; v_gene: TRBV20-1; CDR3aa: CSARKQGVDEQYF; CDR3nt: TGCAGTGCTAGGAAACAGGGGGTCGACGAGCAGTACTTC
d_gene: .; j_gene: TRBJ2-7; abundance: .; v_gene: TRBV21-1; CDR3aa: CASSKESSGQGAHEQYF; CDR3nt: TGTGCCAGCAGCAAAGAAAGTTCGGGACAGGGGGCACACGAGCAGTACTTC
d_gene: TRBD2; j_gene: TRBJ2-1; abundance: few; v_gene: TRBV10-1; CDR3aa: CASSDLTSGSKSSYNEQFF; CDR3nt: TGCGCCAGCAGTGACTTGACTAGCGGGTCCAAGAGCTCCTACAATGAGCAGTTCTTC
d_gene: TRBD1; j_gene: TRBJ1-2; abundance: .; v_gene: TRBV7-9; CDR3aa: CASSFTWDRSSDGYTF; CDR3nt: TGTGCCAGCAGCTTCACCTGGGACAGATCGAGTGATGGCTACACCTTC
d_gene: .; j_gene: TRBJ1-5; abundance: .; v_gene: TRBV29-1; CDR3aa: CSVGASNQPQHF; CDR3nt: TGCAGCGTTGGTGCAAGCAATCAGCCCCAGCATTTT
d_gene: .; j_gene: TRBJ2-6; abundance: few; v_gene: TRBV6-2/TRBV6-3; CDR3aa: CASSYSGQPSGANVLTF; CDR3nt: TGTGCCAGCAGTTACTCCGGACAACCCTCTGGGGCCAACGTCCTGACTTTC
d_gene: .; j_gene: TRBJ2-4; abundance: many; v_gene: TRBV6-1; CDR3aa: CASSEGSKAKNIQYF; CDR3nt: TGTGCCAGCAGTGAAGGGAGCAAGGCTAAAAACATTCAGTACTTC
d_gene: .; j_gene: TRBJ1-3; abundance: few; v_gene: TRBV20-1; CDR3aa: CSASYSGNTIYF; CDR3nt: TGCAGTGCTTCTTACTCTGGAAACACCATATATTTT
d_gene: .; j_gene: TRBJ1-5; abundance: .; v_gene: TRBV7-9; CDR3aa: CASSRAGDNQPQHF; CDR3nt: TGTGCCAGCAGCCGGGCGGGGGACAATCAGCCCCAGCATTTT
d_gene: TRBD1; j_gene: TRBJ1-1; abundance: many; v_gene: TRBV27; CDR3aa: CASNSGGMVTEAFF; CDR3nt: TGTGCCAGCAACTCAGGGGGTATGGTCACTGAAGCTTTCTTT
d_gene: .; j_gene: TRBJ2-5; abundance: .; v_gene: TRBV28; CDR3aa: CASSTGPQETQYF; CDR3nt: TGTGCCAGCAGCACCGGGCCACAAGAGACCCAGTACTTC
d_gene: .; j_gene: TRBJ2-2; abundance: many; v_gene: TRBV5-1; CDR3aa: CASIRGDSNTGELFF; CDR3nt: TGCGCCAGCATCCGAGGGGATTCAAACACCGGGGAGCTGTTTTTT
d_gene: .; j_gene: TRBJ1-2; abundance: few; v_gene: TRBV3-1; CDR3aa: CASSHRGRSTNYGYTF; CDR3nt: TGTGCCAGCAGTCACAGAGGGAGGTCCACCAACTATGGCTACACCTTC
d_gene: .; j_gene: TRBJ2-7; abundance: few; v_gene: TRBV15; CDR3aa: CATSRDNRWDSYYEQYF; CDR3nt: TGTGCCACCAGCAGAGATAACCGGTGGGACTCGTACTACGAGCAGTACTTC
d_gene: .; j_gene: TRBJ1-5; abundance: .; v_gene: TRBV20-1; CDR3aa: CSAPGHNQPQHF; CDR3nt: TGCAGTGCTCCGGGCCACAATCAGCCCCAGCATTTT
d_gene: .; j_gene: TRBJ2-7; abundance: .; v_gene: TRBV4-1; CDR3aa: CASSLRQGNEQYF; CDR3nt: TGCGCCAGCAGCCTTAGGCAGGGTAACGAGCAGTACTTC
d_gene: TRBD1; j_gene: TRBJ2-2; abundance: many; v_gene: TRBV5-1; CDR3aa: CASSWDRVTGELFF; CDR3nt: TGCGCCAGCAGCTGGGACAGGGTAACCGGGGAGCTGTTTTTT
d_gene: TRBD2; j_gene: TRBJ2-5; abundance: .; v_gene: TRBV7-9; CDR3aa: CASSFQVERGGQETQYF; CDR3nt: TGTGCCAGCAGCTTTCAGGTAGAGCGGGGCGGCCAAGAGACCCAGTACTTC
d_gene: .; j_gene: TRBJ2-7; abundance: many; v_gene: TRBV10-3; CDR3aa: CAIRLTGGKQYF; CDR3nt: TGTGCCATCAGGCTAACAGGCGGGAAGCAGTACTTC
d_gene: TRBD2; j_gene: TRBJ2-3; abundance: few; v_gene: TRBV6-1; CDR3aa: CASSEQRGGRDTQYF; CDR3nt: TGTGCCAGCAGTGAACAGCGGGGGGGACGAGATACGCAGTATTTT
d_gene: .; j_gene: TRBJ1-6; abundance: many; v_gene: TRBV3-1; CDR3aa: CASSQGFSPLHF; CDR3nt: TGTGCCAGCAGCCAAGGGTTTTCACCCCTCCACTTT
d_gene: TRBD2; j_gene: TRBJ2-7; abundance: many; v_gene: TRBV11-2; CDR3aa: CASSLSLGLADREQYF; CDR3nt: TGTGCCAGCAGCTTAAGTCTGGGACTAGCGGACAGGGAGCAGTACTTC
d_gene: .; j_gene: TRBJ1-5; abundance: .; v_gene: TRBV7-2; CDR3aa: CASSLGSGQPQHF; CDR3nt: TGTGCCAGCAGCTTAGGGTCGGGTCAGCCCCAGCATTTT
d_gene: .; j_gene: TRBJ1-5; abundance: few; v_gene: TRBV28; CDR3aa: CASSWAGTSNQPQHF; CDR3nt: TGTGCCAGCAGTTGGGCAGGGACGAGCAATCAGCCCCAGCATTTT
d_gene: .; j_gene: TRBJ2-5; abundance: .; v_gene: TRBV18; CDR3aa: CASSPELVETQYF; CDR3nt: TGTGCCAGCTCACCAGAGTTGGTGGAGACCCAGTACTTC
d_gene: .; j_gene: TRBJ1-2; abundance: few; v_gene: TRBV19; CDR3aa: CASSGTKGGFGYTF; CDR3nt: TGTGCCAGTAGTGGGACAAAGGGAGGATTCGGCTACACCTTC
d_gene: TRBD2; j_gene: TRBJ2-1; abundance: many; v_gene: TRBV20-1; CDR3aa: CSARDQTSADNEQFF; CDR3nt: TGCAGTGCTAGAGATCAAACTAGCGCGGACAATGAGCAGTTCTTC
d_gene: .; j_gene: TRBJ1-5; abundance: many; v_gene: TRBV12-3/TRBV12-4; CDR3aa: CASTDQGGGNQPQHF; CDR3nt: TGTGCCAGCACAGACCAGGGAGGTGGCAATCAGCCCCAGCATTTT
d_gene: TRBD1; j_gene: TRBJ2-3; abundance: few; v_gene: TRBV6-5; CDR3aa: CASSYRDSSTDTQYF; CDR3nt: TGTGCCAGCAGTTACAGGGACAGTAGCACAGATACGCAGTATTTT
d_gene: TRBD1; j_gene: TRBJ2-7; abundance: many; v_gene: TRBV20-1; CDR3aa: CSARTGGSYEQYF; CDR3nt: TGCAGTGCTAGGACAGGGGGAAGCTACGAGCAGTACTTC
d_gene: .; j_gene: TRBJ2-3; abundance: few; v_gene: TRBV5-5; CDR3aa: CASSFSQGGVWQYF; CDR3nt: TGTGCCAGCAGCTTTTCACAGGGTGGGGTCTGGCAGTATTTT
d_gene: TRBD2; j_gene: TRBJ2-2; abundance: .; v_gene: TRBV11-1; CDR3aa: CASSLAIHAGTSGRSGTGELFF; CDR3nt: TGTGCCAGCAGCTTAGCCATCCACGCCGGGACTAGCGGGAGGTCGGGAACCGGGGAGCTGTTTTTT
d_gene: .; j_gene: TRBJ2-1; abundance: few; v_gene: TRBV6-1; CDR3aa: CASSEWWTPYNEQFF; CDR3nt: TGTGCCAGCAGTGAATGGTGGACCCCCTACAATGAGCAGTTCTTC
d_gene: TRBD2; j_gene: TRBJ2-1; abundance: .; v_gene: TRBV7-2; CDR3aa: CASSSYSGRSHNEQFF; CDR3nt: TGTGCCAGCAGCTCCTATAGCGGGAGAAGCCACAACGAGCAGTTCTTC
d_gene: .; j_gene: TRBJ2-7; abundance: many; v_gene: TRBV29-1; CDR3aa: CSVGGEYEQYF; CDR3nt: TGCAGCGTTGGTGGGGAATACGAGCAGTACTTC
d_gene: TRBD1; j_gene: TRBJ1-6; abundance: .; v_gene: TRBV7-9; CDR3aa: CASSLARDRVYNSPLHF; CDR3nt: TGTGCCAGCAGCTTAGCCCGGGACAGGGTCTATAATTCACCCCTCCACTTT
d_gene: TRBD2; j_gene: TRBJ2-1; abundance: many; v_gene: TRBV12-3/TRBV12-4; CDR3aa: CASSYDLGTSNEQFF; CDR3nt: TGTGCCAGCAGTTATGATCTTGGGACTAGCAATGAGCAGTTCTTC
d_gene: TRBD1; j_gene: TRBJ1-2; abundance: few; v_gene: TRBV14; CDR3aa: CASSLRDRGENYGYTF; CDR3nt: TGTGCCAGCAGCCTCCGGGACAGGGGGGAGAACTATGGCTACACCTTC
d_gene: .; j_gene: TRBJ1-1; abundance: many; v_gene: TRBV20-1; CDR3aa: CSADRSGVTEAFF; CDR3nt: TGCAGTGCGGATCGATCGGGGGTCACTGAAGCTTTCTTT
d_gene: .; j_gene: TRBJ2-7; abundance: few; v_gene: TRBV7-9; CDR3aa: CASSDTGSYEQYF; CDR3nt: TGTGCCAGCAGCGACACAGGGTCCTACGAGCAGTACTTC
d_gene: .; j_gene: TRBJ2-1; abundance: .; v_gene: TRBV5-1; CDR3aa: CASSLASFLEEQFF; CDR3nt: TGCGCCAGCAGCTTGGCTAGCTTTTTGGAAGAGCAGTTCTTC
d_gene: .; j_gene: TRBJ2-5; abundance: .; v_gene: TRBV4-1; CDR3aa: CASSQLGLPQETQYF; CDR3nt: TGCGCCAGCAGCCAACTAGGACTGCCCCAAGAGACCCAGTACTTC
d_gene: .; j_gene: TRBJ1-1; abundance: few; v_gene: TRBV18; CDR3aa: CASSPQEVTEAFF; CDR3nt: TGTGCCAGCTCACCCCAGGAGGTCACTGAAGCTTTCTTT
d_gene: TRBD2; j_gene: TRBJ2-7; abundance: many; v_gene: TRBV3-1; CDR3aa: CASSQRFPAGDLSYEQYF; CDR3nt: TGTGCCAGCAGCCAAAGGTTTCCAGCGGGAGACCTCTCCTACGAGCAGTACTTC
d_gene: .; j_gene: TRBJ1-5; abundance: few; v_gene: TRBV6-2/TRBV6-3; CDR3aa: CASSRREASNQPQHF; CDR3nt: TGTGCCAGCAGCCGACGAGAGGCCAGCAATCAGCCCCAGCATTTT
d_gene: TRBD2; j_gene: TRBJ2-5; abundance: .; v_gene: TRBV27; CDR3aa: CASSFLAGGPGETQYF; CDR3nt: TGTGCCAGCAGTTTCTTAGCGGGAGGGCCGGGTGAGACCCAGTACTTC
d_gene: TRBD1; j_gene: TRBJ1-5; abundance: few; v_gene: TRBV5-6; CDR3aa: CASSIGTGGWNQPQHF; CDR3nt: TGTGCCAGCAGCATAGGGACAGGGGGCTGGAATCAGCCCCAGCATTTT
d_gene: .; j_gene: TRBJ1-2; abundance: many; v_gene: TRBV6-6; CDR3aa: CASSLDPNYGYTF; CDR3nt: TGTGCCAGCAGCCTGGACCCTAACTATGGCTACACCTTC
d_gene: .; j_gene: TRBJ2-5; abundance: few; v_gene: TRBV7-9; CDR3aa: CASSPSVFEQETQYF; CDR3nt: TGTGCCAGCAGCCCCAGTGTATTCGAACAAGAGACCCAGTACTTC
d_gene: TRBD2; j_gene: TRBJ2-7; abundance: few; v_gene: TRBV6-2/TRBV6-3; CDR3aa: CASSLRLAAYEQYF; CDR3nt: TGTGCCAGCAGTCTCCGACTAGCGGCCTACGAGCAGTACTTC
d_gene: TRBD1; j_gene: TRBJ2-2; abundance: .; v_gene: TRBV7-2; CDR3aa: CASSPRGGTGNTGELFF; CDR3nt: TGTGCCAGCAGCCCACGAGGGGGGACAGGGAACACCGGGGAGCTGTTTTTT
d_gene: .; j_gene: TRBJ1-6; abundance: .; v_gene: TRBV7-3; CDR3aa: CASSQSGVSPLHF; CDR3nt: TGTGCCAGCAGCCAAAGTGGGGTTTCACCCCTCCACTTT
d_gene: TRBD2; j_gene: TRBJ2-3; abundance: few; v_gene: TRBV27; CDR3aa: CASSSHELGLFEAQYF; CDR3nt: TGTGCCAGCAGTTCCCACGAATTGGGACTATTTGAGGCGCAGTATTTT
d_gene: .; j_gene: TRBJ2-3; abundance: many; v_gene: TRBV20-1; CDR3aa: CSATPGTDTQYF; CDR3nt: TGCAGTGCTACGCCAGGCACAGATACGCAGTATTTT
d_gene: TRBD2; j_gene: TRBJ2-1; abundance: many; v_gene: TRBV7-2; CDR3aa: CASSITSGGSYNEQFF; CDR3nt: TGTGCCAGCAGCATAACTAGCGGGGGCTCCTACAATGAGCAGTTCTTC
d_gene: .; j_gene: TRBJ2-3; abundance: few; v_gene: TRBV7-9; CDR3aa: CASIPTATDTQYF; CDR3nt: TGTGCCAGCATCCCTACAGCCACAGATACGCAGTATTTT
d_gene: TRBD1; j_gene: TRBJ2-7; abundance: few; v_gene: TRBV12-3/TRBV12-4; CDR3aa: CASSGLGQKAYEQYF; CDR3nt: TGTGCCAGCAGCGGCCTGGGACAGAAAGCTTACGAGCAGTACTTC